A single sample is the source of the 9 T cell receptor beta chains below, sequenced in a study of monozygotic twins with inflammatory bowel disease. TCRdb reprocessed the 5' RACE reads and stores each CDR3 protein as one record, lacking DNA. The sample spans fewer than 350,000 distinct CDR3 sequences; the ten largest clones claim under 2.5%. Specimen: blood. The receptor set was obtained from a human donor with ulcerative colitis or Crohn's disease, or a healthy co-twin of an affected twin (not recorded which).

The V and J genes are TRBV7-2 and TRBJ1-2; TCRdb's D gene call, TRBD1, goes unchecked for lack of DNA. CDR3 length: 15 residues. The germline V gene encodes CDR1 SGHTA and CDR2 FQGNSA. This CDR3 is CASSWKAGTLYGYTF.

The V gene is TRBV29-1, the J gene TRBJ1-2. Germline V CDR1 and CDR2: SQVTM, ANQGSEA. This CDR3 is 14 amino acids long. CDR3 region: CSVVRRTSNYGYTF.

The chain has TRBV5-5 and TRBJ2-5; TCRdb indicates TRBD1, and absent DNA this call remains unverified. CDR3 length: 16 amino acids. CDR1 is SGHKS and CDR2 is YYEKEE in the germline V gene (reference sequence). Here the CDR3 reads CASSIGAWTEKETQYF.

V usage is TRBV11-1 and J usage is TRBJ2-1. Germline CDR1 SGHAT, CDR2 FQDESV (reference sequence). This CDR3 is 14 amino acids long. CDR3: CASSLVRYAAEQFF.

V usage is TRBV4-1 and J usage is TRBJ1-6. The CDR3 has 14 residues. CDR1 is MGHRA, CDR2 YSYEKL, per germline. The CDR3 loop reads CASSQVTTNSPLHF.

This chain connects TRBV2 to TRBJ1-2. This CDR3 has 15 residues. The germline gives CDR1 SNHLY, CDR2 FYNNEI. The CDR3 loop is CASSGLTGRGYGYTF.

This chain connects TRBV4-3 to TRBJ1-4. Germline assignment: CDR1 LGHNA and CDR2 YSLEER. The CDR3 has 17 amino acids. The CDR3 reads CASSQDAGGYTNEKLFF.

The chain has TRBV20-1 and TRBJ2-7; there is no DNA to check the TCRdb D call of TRBD2. CDR3 size: 15 residues. In germline, CDR1 is DFQATT, CDR2 SNEGSKA (reference sequence). CDR3 region: CSAAPGRGRAEEQYF.

J is TRBJ2-3 and V is TRBV29-1; with no DNA, the TCRdb D assignment of TRBD1 cannot be verified. The CDR3 has 14 amino acids. Looked up from germline, CDR1 is SQVTM and CDR2 is ANQGSEA. The CDR3 protein is CSVEADRGMDTQYF.